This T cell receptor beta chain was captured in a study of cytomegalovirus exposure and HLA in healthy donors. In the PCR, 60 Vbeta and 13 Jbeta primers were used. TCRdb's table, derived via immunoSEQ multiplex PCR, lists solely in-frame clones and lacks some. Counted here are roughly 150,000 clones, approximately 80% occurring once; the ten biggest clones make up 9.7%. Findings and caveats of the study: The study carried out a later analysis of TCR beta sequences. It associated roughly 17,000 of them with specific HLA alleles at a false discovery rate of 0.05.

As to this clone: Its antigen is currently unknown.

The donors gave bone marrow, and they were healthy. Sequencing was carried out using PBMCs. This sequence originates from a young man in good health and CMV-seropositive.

CDR3 DNA sequence: TGTGCCAGCAGTAACAGGGGATTTGGAGAAAAACTGTTTTTT. This sequence encodes CASSNRGFGEKLFF. The chain recombines TRBV6-1 with TRBJ1-4, with 7 bases matching TRBD1. The CDR3 loop spans 14 amino acids. Germline V lookup: CDR1 MNHNS, CDR2 SASEGT. Unmatched junction bases numbered 8, after V lost 5 bases and J lost 8 bases.